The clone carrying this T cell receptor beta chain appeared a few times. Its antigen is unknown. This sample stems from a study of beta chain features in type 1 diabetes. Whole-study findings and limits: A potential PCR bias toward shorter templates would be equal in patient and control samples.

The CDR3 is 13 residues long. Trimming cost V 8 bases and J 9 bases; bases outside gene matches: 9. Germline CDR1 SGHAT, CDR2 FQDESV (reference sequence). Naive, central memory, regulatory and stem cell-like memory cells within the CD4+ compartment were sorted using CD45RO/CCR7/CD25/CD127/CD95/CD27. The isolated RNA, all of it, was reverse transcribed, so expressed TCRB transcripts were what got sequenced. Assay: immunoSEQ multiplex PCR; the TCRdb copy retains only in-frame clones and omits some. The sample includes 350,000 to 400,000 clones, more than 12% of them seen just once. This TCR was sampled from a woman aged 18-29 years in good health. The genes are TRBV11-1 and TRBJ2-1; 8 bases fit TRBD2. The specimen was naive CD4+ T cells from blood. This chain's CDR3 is CASQSGSSPEQFF. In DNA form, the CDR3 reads TGTGCCAGCCAAAGCGGGAGTTCCCCTGAGCAGTTCTTC.